One sample yielded the 18 T cell receptor beta chains listed below, sequenced in a study of blood T cell repertoires in COVID-19. The repertoire was sequenced with immunoSEQ multiplex PCR; TCRdb's copy has only in-frame clones and lacks some. The repertoire holds 300,000 to 350,000 clones, more than 75% seen once, with roughly 6% in the top ten. The sequenced sample was peripheral blood. The receptor set was obtained from a woman between 45 and 65 years old with COVID-19, enrolled during active disease.

This clone has a handful of counts. The chain couples TRBV30 to TRBJ2-7, with 9 nucleotides matching TRBD2. The CDR3 covers 13 residues. Trimming removed 8 bases from V and 6 bases from J; junction bases left unmatched: 11. Per the germline V gene, CDR1 is GTSNPN and CDR2 is SVGIG (reference sequence). This chain's CDR3 is CAGGAGGLGEQYF. The DNA of the CDR3 is TGTGCCGGAGGAGCGGGAGGATTGGGCGAGCAGTACTTC.

The chain links TRBV10-3 to TRBJ1-1; D remains ambiguous. Trimming cost V 10 bases and J 4 bases, with 16 bases left between them. This CDR3 comprises 13 residues. Per the germline V gene, CDR1 is ENHRY and CDR2 is SYGVKD. In DNA form, the CDR3 reads TGTGCCACCCGGGGAGTTTTGGGCACTGAAGCTTTCTTT. This sequence encodes CATRGVLGTEAFF.

The rearrangement links TRBV27 to TRBJ1-5; 8 bases are a match to TRBD1. From germline, CDR1 is MNHEY and CDR2 SMNVEV (reference sequence). V gave up 8 bases and J gave up 5 bases; unmatched junction bases: 8. CDR3 size: 14 residues. This CDR3 is CASRGTGVDQPQHF. CDR3 DNA sequence: TGTGCCAGCCGAGGGACAGGCGTCGATCAGCCCCAGCATTTT.

The CDR3 sequence: CASSLVGRLRYF. The CDR3 nucleotides are TGTGCCAGCAGCTTGGTGGGGAGATTGCGGTACTTC. The chain links TRBV5-8 to TRBJ2-7; TRBD2 might be the D (5 bases). The CDR3 runs to 12 residues. V was clipped by 0 bases and J by 12 bases, with 13 bases between them. The germline V gene has CDR1 SGHTS and CDR2 YDEGEE.

The V call is TRBV4-2, the J call TRBJ2-5, with D maybe TRBD1 (6 bases). The CDR3 length is 13 residues. V was shortened by 4 bases and J by 2 bases, with 8 bases between the two germline ends. Germline V gives CDR1 LGHNA, CDR2 YNFKEQ. CDR3 residues: CASSRDIQETQYF. CDR3 DNA sequence: TGTGCCAGCAGCCGGGACATTCAAGAGACCCAGTACTTC.

This clone came up once. The chain uses TRBV3-1 (or the pseudogene TRBV3-2) and TRBJ2-3; 8 nucleotides align to TRBD2. CDR3 size: 16 residues. V gave up 1 base and J gave up 1 base; unmatched junction bases: 4. The germline V gene has CDR1 LGHDT and CDR2 YNNKEL (reference sequence). The CDR3 spells CASSQVRAGGTDTQYF. CDR3 in DNA: TGTGCCAGCAGCCAAGTCCGAGCGGGGGGCACAGATACGCAGTATTTT.

The chain has TRBV7-3 and TRBJ1-2, with a tentative D call TRBD1 (6 bases). Trimming removed 5 bases from V and 7 bases from J, with 23 bases in between. Per germline, CDR1 SGHTA and CDR2 FQGTGA. The CDR3 length is 16 residues. CDR3 residues: CASSPRGGAGTGGYTF. DNA of the CDR3: TGTGCCAGCAGCCCCCGGGGGGGCGCGGGTACTGGTGGCTACACCTTC.

This clone was seen only once. J is TRBJ2-1 and V is TRBV18, with D possibly matching TRBD1 (5 bases). Trimming left V 5 bases short and J 0 bases short, with 11 bases between. CDR1 and CDR2 (germline): KGHSH, LQKENI. The CDR3 spans 15 residues. CDR3: CASSEQEPSYNEQFF. For the CDR3, the DNA is TGTGCCAGCTCAGAACAGGAGCCCTCCTACAATGAGCAGTTCTTC.

This clone was seen a handful of times. This chain connects TRBV6-2 or TRBV6-3 to TRBJ2-7, with 8 bases identical to TRBD1. In germline, CDR1 is MNHEY, CDR2 SVGEGT. The CDR3 consists of 15 residues. The V gene end was trimmed by 5 bases and the J gene end by 4 bases; junction bases not matched to a gene: 10. This CDR3 reads CASSRPTGARYEQYF. As DNA, the CDR3 is TGTGCCAGCAGTCGACCGACAGGGGCGAGGTACGAGCAGTACTTC.

CDR3 in amino acids: CASSQGRGLHGFF. DNA of the CDR3: TGTGCCAGCAGCCAGGGCAGGGGGCTTCACGGTTTCTTT. The chain combines TRBV3-1 (or the pseudogene TRBV3-2) with TRBJ1-1; 8 bases agree with TRBD1. This CDR3 is 13 amino acids long. Trimming took 3 bases from V and 13 from J; bases not matched to a gene: 10. CDR1 is LGHDT, CDR2 YNNKEL, per germline (reference sequence).

V usage is TRBV9 and J usage is TRBJ2-3, with 9 bases identical to TRBD1. This CDR3 region has 14 residues. Germline V gene sequence: CDR1 SGDLS, CDR2 YYNGEE. The V and J ends lost 4 bases and 6 bases, in that order; junction bases with no gene match: 6. Here the CDR3 DNA reads TGTGCCAGCAGCATCCGGGACAGGGTGGATACGCAGTATTTT. Its translation: CASSIRDRVDTQYF. The full variable domain, with the rest looked up from reference TRBV9 and TRBJ2-3, is DSGVTQTPKHLITATGQRVTLRCSPRSGDLSVYWYQQSLDQGLQFLIQYYNGEERAKGNILERFSAQQFPDLHSELNLSSLELGDSALYFCASSIRDRVDTQYFGPGTRLTVL.

This clone was observed a few times. Mismatch with germline at one junction end may stem from a read error. CDR3 sequence reads: CASSLVGGGLGPF. CDR3 DNA sequence: TGTGCCAGCAGCTTGGTTGGCGGAGGCCTCGGTCCCTTT. This chain joins TRBV5-8 and TRBJ1-6, with D uncertain. The CDR3 has 13 amino acids. CDR1 and CDR2 (germline): SGHTS, YDEGEE.

Written as DNA, the CDR3 is TGTGCCCAATATCAAAGACTAGCGGGAGGAGATACGCAGTATTTT. Translated, it gives CAQYQRLAGGDTQYF. V gene TRBV19 combines with J gene TRBJ2-3; 13 bases are a match to TRBD2. With V trimmed by 11 bases and J by 5 bases, 10 bases remained unmatched. This CDR3 has 15 residues. Germline V lookup: CDR1 LNHDA, CDR2 SQIVND (reference sequence). The full variable domain, completed using reference TRBV19 and TRBJ2-3, is DGGITQSPKYLFRKEGQNVTLSCEQNLNHDAMYWYRQDPGQGLRLIYYSQIVNDFQKGDIAEGYSVSREKKESFPLTVTSAQKNPTAFYLCAQYQRLAGGDTQYFGPGTRLTVL.

The DNA for the CDR3 is TGTGCCAGCAGCAGACCTCCGGGGTTCGGCTCCTACGAGCAGTACTTC. Amino acid sequence: CASSRPPGFGSYEQYF. The chain recombines TRBV16 with TRBJ2-7, with D perhaps matching TRBD2 (5 bases). The V end was cut by 5 bases, the J end by 0 bases, with 17 bases between. The germline V gene has CDR1 KGHSY and CDR2 FQNENV. The CDR3 length is 16 residues.

The count of this clone is one. The chain uses TRBV27 and TRBJ2-7; D is perhaps TRBD2 (7 bases). CDR3 length: 13 residues. The ends were cut back, 3 bases at V and 6 bases at J, with 12 bases in the middle. Germline assignment: CDR1 MNHEY and CDR2 SMNVEV (reference sequence). CDR3 in DNA: TGTGCCAGCAGTTTGGGGGGGGCAGTCGAGCAGTACTTC. It codes for CASSLGGAVEQYF.

This clone was recorded once. The chain has TRBV19 and TRBJ2-5; perhaps TRBD1 as D (6 bases). This CDR3 contains 15 residues. Trimming shortened V by 4 bases and J by 5 bases, and 17 bases separated the two germline ends. Germline-derived CDR1 and CDR2 are LNHDA and SQIVND (reference sequence). CDR3 nucleotides: TGTGCCAGTAGTAAGGGGGTAGGATGGGTGGAGACCCAGTACTTC. As protein: CASSKGVGWVETQYF.

The rearrangement links TRBV5-6 to TRBJ2-2; D remains ambiguous. The CDR3 loop spans 13 amino acids. Deletions cut 4 bases from V and 6 bases from J, with 10 bases between. The germline V gene encodes CDR1 SGHDT and CDR2 YYEEEE. This CDR3 reads CASSPLYPGELFF. Written as DNA, the CDR3 is TGTGCCAGCAGCCCCCTCTACCCCGGGGAGCTGTTTTTT.

V usage is TRBV9 and J usage is TRBJ2-5; TRBD2 matches 12 bases. This CDR3 has 16 residues. The trim removed 4 bases at V and 5 bases at J, leaving 9 bases unmatched. Looked up from germline, CDR1 is SGDLS and CDR2 is YYNGEE. CDR3 sequence: CASSPGGLAGKETQYF. DNA for the CDR3: TGTGCCAGCAGCCCCGGGGGACTAGCGGGTAAGGAGACCCAGTACTTC.